This TCR beta chain was observed in a study of graft-versus-host responses after intestinal transplantation. Assay used: immunoSEQ multiplex PCR; TCRdb lists only in-frame clones, some missing. This sample yields around 16,000 clones, of which about 90% are seen a single time; roughly 5.5% belongs to the top ten. Trimming shortened V by 7 bases and J by 3 bases, and 12 bases separated the two germline ends. Germline lookup yields CDR1 KGHSH and CDR2 LQKENI. This CDR3 region has 13 residues. This clone occurred a few times. The chain uses TRBV18 and TRBJ2-5; D is possibly TRBD2 (6 bases). The sample here was PBMCs, taken approximately 110 days after intestinal transplant. The receptor was derived from a human patient who received an intestinal transplant, so some T cells may come from the graft donor. This chain's CDR3 is CASLRGGKETQYF. The CDR3, as DNA: TGTGCCAGCTTAAGGGGAGGAAAAGAGACCCAGTACTTC.